This TCR beta chain was recorded in a study of OX40 agonist ivuxolimab in advanced cancers. Generated by immunoSEQ multiplex PCR, the TCRdb table keeps only in-frame clones and is missing some. The sample has approximately 74,000 clones, over 80% seen once; the top ten hold approximately 0.32%. The germline V gene has CDR1 SGHVS and CDR2 FQNEAQ. This CDR3 has 15 amino acids. The J segment lost 10 bases and the V segment lost 4 bases, leaving 13 bases of the junction unmatched. The genes are TRBV7-8 and TRBJ1-3; 7 bases are a match to TRBD1. The specimen comprised CD4+ or CD8+ T cells sorted from blood, sampled in a trial of the OX40 agonist ivuxolimab. The origin of this receptor is an adult with an advanced solid tumor such as melanoma, head and neck, liver or kidney cancer. CDR3 sequence reads: CASSSWTGPRGTIYF. DNA for the CDR3: TGTGCCAGCAGCTCCTGGACAGGACCCCGGGGGACCATATATTTT.